These 17 T cell receptor beta chains originate from one sample sequenced in a study of spatial heterogeneity in lung cancer. TCRdb reprocessed the 5' RACE reads via MiXCR and lists one record per CDR3 protein. This table holds 50,000 to 60,000 distinct CDR3 sequences, about 7.4% found once. Regarding time point: blood at routine non-recurrence follow-up after resection. Unsorted whole RNA from tumor, nontumor lung or frozen PBMC underwent sequencing. The source was PBMCs, collected at follow-up. Receptors were obtained from a female donor with early-stage non-small cell lung cancer.

This clonotype has only a few counts. The rearrangement joins TRBV7-2 to TRBJ1-5; D may be TRBD1 (5 bases). The V gene's germline CDR1 is SGHTA and CDR2 FQGNSA. V was trimmed by 0 bases and J by 1 base, leaving 7 bases between them. The CDR3 has 15 amino acids. The CDR3 DNA reads TGTGCCAGCAGCTTAGCGGGGACGAGCAATCAGCCCCAGCATTTT. As protein: CASSLAGTSNQPQHF.

This clonotype was seen only a few times. The chain is built from TRBV20-1 and TRBJ2-3, with 11 bases identical to TRBD2. The CDR3 runs 16 residues. Germline CDR1 is DFQATT and CDR2 is SNEGSKA (reference sequence). With 5 bases clipped from V and 2 bases from J, the junction kept 9 bases outside the gene matches. CDR3 region: CSALLAGALITDTQYF. CDR3 nucleotides: TGCAGTGCTTTACTAGCGGGGGCCTTGATCACAGATACGCAGTATTTT.

A few counts support this clonotype. The CDR3 protein is CASSQDPAGAETQYF. Here the CDR3 DNA reads TGTGCCAGCAGCCAAGATCCGGCCGGGGCGGAGACCCAGTACTTC. The chain couples TRBV3-1 to TRBJ2-5; TRBD1 or TRBD2 may be the D gene (5 bases each). Looked up from germline, CDR1 is LGHDT and CDR2 is YNNKEL (reference sequence). This CDR3 has 15 amino acids. Trimming took off 0 bases at V and 5 bases at J, with 13 bases between the two ends.

This clonotype was observed a single time. The rearrangement links TRBV19 to TRBJ1-5; D is perhaps TRBD1 (5 bases). This CDR3 is 14 amino acids long. Trimming pared 6 bases from V and 4 bases from J, leaving 13 bases between. The germline V gene encodes CDR1 LNHDA and CDR2 SQIVND (reference sequence). The CDR3 DNA is TGTGCCAGTAGGCTGGGACTTGGGAATCAGCCCCAGCATTTT. This codes for CASRLGLGNQPQHF. The entire variable domain, with the rest obtained from reference TRBV19 and TRBJ1-5, is as follows: DGGITQSPKYLFRKEGQNVTLSCEQNLNHDAMYWYRQDPGQGLRLIYYSQIVNDFQKGDIAEGYSVSREKKESFPLTVTSAQKNPTAFYLCASRLGLGNQPQHFGDGTRLSIL.

J is TRBJ1-5 and V is TRBV7-2; weak D call: TRBD1 (5 bases). Between the trimmed V and J ends, which lost 6 bases and 3 bases, there was a span of 15 bases. The CDR3 consists of 15 residues. Germline CDR1 reads SGHTA; CDR2 reads FQGNSA. The DNA for the CDR3 is TGTGCCAGCAGGCCTGCAGGGTCCCCCAATCAGCCCCAGCATTTT. This sequence encodes CASRPAGSPNQPQHF.

The V and J genes are TRBV29-1 and TRBJ1-2; D not resolved. Germline values: CDR1 SQVTM, CDR2 ANQGSEA. The V gene lost 6 bases and the J gene lost 14 bases, with 19 bases spanning the gap. This CDR3 region has 11 residues. The CDR3 region is CSVVFDRWQTF. The CDR3 region has the DNA TGCAGCGTCGTTTTCGACCGTTGGCAGACCTTC.

The table lists this clonotype with a few counts. This chain joins TRBV28 and TRBJ2-1; D possibly corresponds to TRBD1 (6 bases). V lost 5 bases and J 5 bases, leaving 16 bases between the germline ends. In germline, CDR1 is MDHEN, CDR2 SYDVKM. This CDR3 has 15 residues. In DNA, the CDR3 is TGTGCCAGCAGTCCGAGGGGACACCTAAACAATGAGCAGTTCTTC. It translates to CASSPRGHLNNEQFF.

This clonotype was seen repeatedly, ten times or more. The rearrangement uses TRBV11-2 and TRBJ2-7; D is unresolved. The germline V gene encodes CDR1 SGHAT and CDR2 FQNNGV. Trimming stripped 5 bases from V and 2 bases from J, with 10 bases between. The CDR3 is made up of 13 amino acids. CDR3 nucleotide sequence: TGTGCCAGCAGCGGGCCCGCTCCCTACGAGCAGTACTTC. It specifies CASSGPAPYEQYF.

This clonotype was detected many times. The junction does not match germline at one end; this may be a read error. The genes are TRBV7-9 and TRBJ2-7, with a possible D match to TRBD2 (6 bases). Germline V gives CDR1 SEHNR, CDR2 FQNEAQ (reference sequence). The CDR3 loop spans 12 amino acids. Here the CDR3 reads CASGRETYEQYF. The CDR3 DNA is TGCGCTTCCGGGCGGGAAACCTACGAGCAGTACTTC.

This clonotype was seen more than once but under ten times. J is TRBJ2-5 and V is TRBV10-1; 9 nucleotides agree with TRBD2. Germline V gene sequence: CDR1 WNHNN, CDR2 SYGVQD (reference sequence). V gave up 6 bases and J gave up 4 bases; unmatched junction bases: 3. The CDR3 extends over 13 amino acids. CDR3 in DNA: TGCGCCAGCAGCAGTAGCGGGGGAGAGACCCAGTACTTC. Encoded protein: CASSSSGGETQYF.

This clonotype showed up just a few times. The CDR3 coding sequence is TGTGCCAGCAGCCGGGACCAACCAAAAAACATTCAGTACTTC. Translation gives CASSRDQPKNIQYF. The rearrangement links TRBV7-2 to TRBJ2-4; possibly TRBD1 or TRBD2 for D (5 bases each). The CDR3 is 14 residues long. CDR1 is SGHTA, CDR2 FQGNSA, per germline. Trimming stripped 5 bases from V and 4 bases from J, with 12 bases between. The complete variable domain, with remaining parts taken from reference TRBV7-2 and TRBJ2-4, reads GAGVSQSPSNKVTEKGKDVELRCDPISGHTALYWYRQSLGQGLEFLIYFQGNSAPDKSGLPSDRFSAERTGGSVSTLTIQRTQQEDSAVYLCASSRDQPKNIQYFGAGTRLSVL.

This clonotype was counted only a few times. V usage is TRBV2 and J usage is TRBJ2-3, with TRBD1 as a possible D gene (5 bases). Germline V CDR1 and CDR2: SNHLY, FYNNEI. The ends were cut back, 7 bases at V and 1 base at J, with 18 bases in the middle. The CDR3 contains 16 residues. The CDR3 DNA sequence: TGTGCCAGCATTAGGGGCGCCCTGACAGGCACAGATACGCAGTATTTT. Amino acid sequence: CASIRGALTGTDTQYF.

The chain links TRBV7-9 to TRBJ2-5; 7 nucleotides match TRBD1. The V gene's germline CDR1 is SEHNR and CDR2 FQNEAQ (reference sequence). Trimming at V came to 2 bases and at J to 3 bases, leaving 6 bases not matched to a gene. This CDR3 contains 15 residues. The CDR3 here is CASSLSPGQEETQYF. The CDR3 nucleotides read TGTGCCAGCAGCTTAAGCCCCGGACAGGAAGAGACCCAGTACTTC.

Ten or more counts support this clonotype. This sequence joins TRBV6-1 and TRBJ2-1, with TRBD2 matching over 7 bases. The CDR3 has 13 residues. J was trimmed by 8 bases and V by 6 bases; bases with no gene match: 7. Per germline, CDR1 MNHNS and CDR2 SASEGT. The CDR3 DNA is TGTGCCAGCAGGCGAAGCGGGGAATATGAGCAGTTCTTC. This encodes CASRRSGEYEQFF.

This clonotype was counted ten times or more. The chain carries TRBV12-3 or TRBV12-4 and TRBJ2-5; D gene unclear. V was cut by 6 bases and J by 5 bases, with 7 bases left in between. The CDR3 is 11 amino acids. The CDR3 DNA sequence: TGTGCCAGCAGCTCGTCGGAGACCCAGTACTTC. This encodes CASSSSETQYF.

This clonotype showed up just a few times. The rearrangement joins TRBV19 to TRBJ1-5; TRBD1 matches at 7 bases. This CDR3 spans 17 amino acids. The J segment lost 7 bases and the V segment lost 3 bases, leaving 15 bases of the junction unmatched. Germline V gene data show CDR1 as LNHDA and CDR2 as SQIVND (reference sequence). The CDR3 DNA is TGTGCCAGTAGTATGCCCTTCCTTGGACAGGCGGGGCAGCCCCAGCATTTT. It yields the protein CASSMPFLGQAGQPQHF.

This clonotype has a count of ten or more. The rearrangement joins TRBV25-1 to TRBJ2-7, with 8 bases aligning to TRBD2. Trimming at V came to 9 bases and at J to 7 bases, leaving 17 bases not matched to a gene. The CDR3 contains 15 residues. CDR1 MGHDK and CDR2 SYGVNS come from the germline V gene. The CDR3 region has the DNA TGTGCCAGTCTCGAAGAGGGACTAGGAAAGGGAGAGCAGTACTTC. Translating gives CASLEEGLGKGEQYF.